Shown below are 27 T cell receptor beta chains from a single sample sequenced in a study of shared clonotypes between healthy human individuals. Repertoires were generated with immunoSEQ multiplex PCR, while TCRdb's copy carries only in-frame clones and drops some. In the table there are roughly 2.1 million clones, approximately 94% of which are singletons. CD8 cells classed as naive were CD45RO-negative and positively selected for CCR7, excluding terminally differentiated effector memory CD45RA+ cells. The sample consisted of naive CD8+ T cells from PBMCs. The receptor source for this set is a man younger than 35 in good health. Some clones in this sample may be carry-over from other donors' samples.

This chain connects TRBV4-1 to TRBJ2-7; tentatively, D is TRBD2 (5 bases). The V end lost 6 bases, the J end lost 4 bases, and 22 bases lay between the germline ends. Germline values: CDR1 MGHRA, CDR2 YSYEKL. This CDR3 contains 16 residues. CDR3 nucleotides: TGCGCCAGCAGTCCGGGAATTGGACGGAACTTATACGAGCAGTACTTC. Translating it yields CASSPGIGRNLYEQYF.

This chain joins TRBV4-1 and TRBJ2-7; 9 nucleotides match TRBD1. V was pared by 3 bases and J by 2 bases, with 5 bases of the junction left unmatched. CDR3 length: 15 amino acids. CDR1 is MGHRA, CDR2 YSYEKL, per germline. For the CDR3, the DNA is TGCGCCAGCAGCCACCTACAGGGGGCTACCTACGAGCAGTACTTC. This codes for CASSHLQGATYEQYF.

This rearrangement joins TRBV11-2 to TRBJ2-7; no firm D call. The CDR3 contains 13 residues. Trimming cost V 5 bases and J 7 bases, with 15 bases left between them. Germline CDR1 SGHAT, CDR2 FQNNGV. This CDR3 reads CASSPPGQDEQYF. CDR3 nucleotide sequence: TGTGCCAGCAGCCCCCCCGGCCAGGATGAGCAGTACTTC. Combining the CDR3 with reference TRBV11-2 and TRBJ2-7 gives the whole variable domain EAGVAQSPRYKIIEKRQSVAFWCNPISGHATLYWYQQILGQGPKLLIQFQNNGVVDDSQLPKDRFSAERLKGVDSTLKIQPAKLEDSAVYLCASSPPGQDEQYFGPGTRLTVT.

V is TRBV4-1 and J is TRBJ1-3; possible D gene TRBD1, 5 bases. The CDR3 totals 15 residues. Germline values: CDR1 MGHRA, CDR2 YSYEKL. V lost 8 bases to trimming and J lost 0 bases, with 14 bases between them. DNA of the CDR3: TGCGCCAGCCGACAGACAGCCAGCTCTGGAAACACCATATATTTT. Translated, it gives CASRQTASSGNTIYF.

Details on this clone: One end of the junction fails to match germline, which may point to a read error. The rearrangement uses TRBV27 and TRBJ1-1; D is undetermined. The CDR3 loop spans 13 amino acids. Germline V lookup: CDR1 MNHEY, CDR2 SMNVEV (reference sequence). The CDR3, as DNA: TGTGCCAGCAGTTTAATGTGGAACTCTGAAGCTTTCTTT. It codes for CASSLMWNSEAFF.

A word on this clone: Other DNA sequences in this specimen translate into the identical CDR3. The J gene is TRBJ2-7, the V gene TRBV27, with D perhaps matching TRBD1 (7 bases). Germline V gives CDR1 MNHEY, CDR2 SMNVEV (reference sequence). The CDR3 is 13 amino acids. The V and J ends lost 5 bases and 4 bases respectively, with 12 bases between them. The CDR3 reads CASSPGGTYEQYF. CDR3 bases: TGTGCCAGCAGTCCAGGGGGGACTTACGAGCAGTACTTC.

The chain joins TRBV15 to TRBJ1-2, with D hard to call. The V gene's germline CDR1 is LNHNV and CDR2 YYDKDF (reference sequence). V lost 1 base to trimming and J lost 2 bases, with 8 bases between them. The CDR3 is 14 residues long. CDR3 in DNA: TGTGCCACCAGCAGAGTGCCTAGAAACTATGGCTACACCTTC. Translating gives CATSRVPRNYGYTF.

The chain has TRBV4-3 and TRBJ2-7, with TRBD1 identical over 9 bases. Per the germline V gene, CDR1 is LGHNA and CDR2 is YSLEER. CDR3 length equals 16 residues. Germline trimming cut 0 bases from V and 0 bases from J; bases unmatched to any gene: 3. Here the CDR3 DNA reads TGCGCCAGCAGCCAAGATTGGACAGGGGACTCCTACGAGCAGTACTTC. Its translation: CASSQDWTGDSYEQYF.

The CDR3 DNA is TGTGCCAGCAGCTTAGAGGGCCCCGTCTTAAACAATGAGCAGTTCTTC. The encoded protein is CASSLEGPVLNNEQFF. V usage is TRBV11-2 and J usage is TRBJ2-1, with D unresolved. Germline V lookup: CDR1 SGHAT, CDR2 FQNNGV. V was pared by 0 bases and J by 5 bases, with 14 bases between. The CDR3 sequence is 16 residues long.

The CDR3 DNA sequence: TGTGCCAGCAGCTTAGTGGCCCCCGGTGCAGGTGAAAAACTGTTTTTT. Translated: CASSLVAPGAGEKLFF. This chain uses TRBV7-8 with TRBJ1-4; D not certain. Germline CDR1 SGHVS, CDR2 FQNEAQ. The CDR3 sequence is 16 residues long. Between the trimmed V and J ends, which lost 1 base and 7 bases, there was a span of 16 bases.

This clone appeared a few times. The chain has TRBV19 and TRBJ2-7; a weak D match, TRBD2 (6 bases). In germline, CDR1 is LNHDA, CDR2 SQIVND (reference sequence). The CDR3 consists of 14 residues. Trimming cost V 6 bases and J 0 bases, with 12 bases left between them. Here the CDR3 reads CASRPWGGSYEQYF. The CDR3 DNA is TGTGCCAGTAGGCCTTGGGGAGGCTCCTACGAGCAGTACTTC.

The chain couples TRBV4-1 to TRBJ2-4; D is ambiguous. Trimming took 1 base from V and 9 from J, leaving 13 bases between them. CDR1 and CDR2 (germline): MGHRA, YSYEKL. The CDR3 length is 14 residues. The chain's CDR3 is CASSQVMGGVIQYF. DNA for the CDR3: TGCGCCAGCAGCCAAGTGATGGGTGGGGTCATTCAGTACTTC.

The chain joins TRBV5-5 to TRBJ2-2; 12 bases map to TRBD2. Trimming took 0 bases from V and 5 from J; bases not matched to a gene: 8. Germline CDR1 reads SGHKS; CDR2 reads YYEKEE (reference sequence). The CDR3 covers 18 residues. The CDR3 sequence: CASSLGLAGGPWTGELFF. CDR3 coding DNA: TGTGCCAGCAGCTTGGGGCTAGCGGGAGGGCCATGGACCGGGGAGCTGTTTTTT. Supplemented by reference TRBV5-5 and TRBJ2-2, the full variable domain reads DAGVTQSPTHLIKTRGQQVTLRCSPISGHKSVSWYQQVLGQGPQFIFQYYEKEERGRGNFPDRFSARQFPNYSSELNVNALLLGDSALYLCASSLGLAGGPWTGELFFGEGSRLTVL.

CDR3 in DNA: TGCGCCAGCAGCCAGGCGAGGTCCGGGGGCTACGAGCAGTACTTC. As protein: CASSQARSGGYEQYF. This chain uses TRBV4-1 with TRBJ2-7; weak D call: TRBD2 (6 bases). CDR1 is MGHRA, CDR2 YSYEKL, per germline. The V end was cut by 3 bases, the J end by 3 bases, with 15 bases between. This CDR3 spans 15 amino acids.

The V call is TRBV27, the J call TRBJ2-1, with D possibly being TRBD2 (6 bases). The V gene's germline CDR1 is MNHEY and CDR2 SMNVEV (reference sequence). V gave up 6 bases and J gave up 5 bases, with 11 bases separating them. The CDR3 runs 13 residues. The CDR3 DNA sequence: TGTGCCAGCAGCCCGGGACTGAACAATGAGCAGTTCTTC. Amino acids: CASSPGLNNEQFF.

The chain joins TRBV7-9 to TRBJ2-7; D not resolved. Germline V gene data show CDR1 as SEHNR and CDR2 as FQNEAQ (reference sequence). The CDR3 spans 13 residues. The V gene lost 5 bases and the J gene lost 5 bases, with 13 bases spanning the gap. Here the CDR3 reads CASSAQNTHEQYF. CDR3 coding DNA: TGTGCCAGCAGCGCCCAAAACACCCACGAGCAGTACTTC.

This clone was observed a handful of times. V usage is TRBV27 and J usage is TRBJ2-1, with a possible D match to TRBD1 (5 bases). The germline V and J ends were trimmed by 6 bases and 4 bases, with 10 bases remaining between them. This CDR3 comprises 13 residues. The germline CDR1 and CDR2 sequences are MNHEY and SMNVEV (reference sequence). The CDR3 coding sequence is TGTGCCAGCAGCCAGACAGTATACAATGAGCAGTTCTTC. Amino acid sequence: CASSQTVYNEQFF.

The V and J genes are TRBV4-1 and TRBJ1-1; tentative D call: TRBD1 (6 bases). The CDR3 is 14 residues long. The V end lost 2 bases, the J end lost 11 bases, and 18 bases lay between the germline ends. Looked up from germline, CDR1 is MGHRA and CDR2 is YSYEKL. The CDR3: CASSQRGEGGGAFF. CDR3 coding DNA: TGCGCCAGCAGCCAAAGAGGAGAGGGGGGGGGTGCTTTCTTT.

The J gene is TRBJ1-1, the V gene TRBV30; D gene ambiguous. This CDR3 is 14 amino acids long. CDR1 and CDR2 (germline): GTSNPN, SVGIG (reference sequence). Trimming stripped 0 bases from V and 0 bases from J, with 8 bases between. The CDR3 bases are TGTGCCTGGAGTGTACAAGCTTTGAACACTGAAGCTTTCTTT. Protein product: CAWSVQALNTEAFF.

This chain uses TRBV19 with TRBJ2-7; D uncertain. Trimming stripped 3 bases from V and 5 bases from J, with 11 bases between. Germline V gene lookup returns CDR1 LNHDA and CDR2 SQIVND (reference sequence). The CDR3 loop spans 13 amino acids. Here the CDR3 reads CASSMKGVHEQYF. The CDR3 bases are TGTGCCAGTAGTATGAAGGGTGTCCACGAGCAGTACTTC.

This chain uses TRBV27 with TRBJ2-6; D not resolved. This CDR3 contains 15 residues. Germline CDR1 and CDR2: MNHEY and SMNVEV (reference sequence). Deletions cut 5 bases from V and 0 bases from J, with 8 bases between. CDR3 coding DNA: TGTGCCAGCAGTCCCGATACCTCTGGGGCCAACGTCCTGACTTTC. Translation gives CASSPDTSGANVLTF.

The genes are TRBV14 and TRBJ2-2; D is unresolved. This CDR3 is built from 14 residues. Germline CDR1 is SGHDN and CDR2 is FVKESK. The germline V and J ends were trimmed by 1 base and 7 bases, with 10 bases remaining between them. In DNA, the CDR3 is TGTGCCAGCAGCCAAGGGTGGTCCATCGGGGAGCTGTTTTTT. Protein sequence: CASSQGWSIGELFF.

The chain couples TRBV6-6 to TRBJ2-1, with unresolved D. CDR3 length: 13 amino acids. Per the germline V gene, CDR1 is MNHNY and CDR2 is SVGAGI (reference sequence). The V gene lost 2 bases and the J gene lost 8 bases, with 10 bases spanning the gap. CDR3 protein: CASSYGVLDEQFF. The CDR3 DNA follows: TGTGCCAGCAGTTACGGGGTCTTGGATGAGCAGTTCTTC.

J is TRBJ2-7 and V is TRBV9; 7 nucleotides agree with TRBD1. With 4 bases clipped from V and 2 bases from J, the junction kept 12 bases outside the gene matches. This CDR3 is built from 16 residues. Germline values: CDR1 SGDLS, CDR2 YYNGEE. The CDR3, as DNA: TGTGCCAGCAGCTTCAATGTGGGGACAGACCCCTACGAGCAGTACTTC. Protein sequence: CASSFNVGTDPYEQYF.

The J gene is TRBJ2-1, the V gene TRBV9, with D unresolved. The V end was cut by 6 bases, the J end by 1 base, with 11 bases between. The germline V gene encodes CDR1 SGDLS and CDR2 YYNGEE. CDR3 length: 14 residues. The CDR3 loop is CASTGEVSYNEQFF. The CDR3, as DNA: TGTGCCAGCACCGGTGAAGTGTCCTACAATGAGCAGTTCTTC.

The chain has TRBV28 and TRBJ2-7; D call uncertain. The CDR3 extends over 14 amino acids. The V end lost 8 bases, the J end lost 0 bases, and 14 bases lay between the germline ends. Germline V gene sequence: CDR1 MDHEN, CDR2 SYDVKM. The CDR3 is CASGRSRSSYEQYF. CDR3 sequence (DNA): TGTGCCAGCGGGCGGAGCCGGAGCTCCTACGAGCAGTACTTC.

Concerning this clone: Within the sample, other DNA sequences also encode this same CDR3. The gene calls are TRBV27 and TRBJ2-1, with D tentatively TRBD2 (5 bases). Trimming removed 5 bases at V and 9 bases at J, with 11 bases between. CDR1 and CDR2 (germline): MNHEY, SMNVEV (reference sequence). The CDR3 length is 12 residues. Here the CDR3 reads CASSPLSGEQFF. The CDR3 nucleotides are TGTGCCAGCAGTCCATTGAGCGGTGAGCAGTTCTTC.